This T cell receptor beta chain appears in the sequencing data of a study of T cell responses to AZD1222 COVID-19 vaccine. Study-wide results and caveats: Baseline testing showed seropositivity in only a handful of AZD1222 recipients.

Concerning this clone itself: No antigen is known for it.

The table came from immunoSEQ multiplex PCR; TCRdb's copy has only in-frame clones and leaves some out. The repertoire consists of more than 150,000 clones, with 94% occurring once and the leading ten covering 1.5% to 2%. In germline, CDR1 is LNHDA, CDR2 SQIVND (reference sequence). V was cut by 8 bases and J by 8 bases, with 12 bases left in between. The CDR3 sequence is 11 residues long. This chain connects TRBV19 to TRBJ1-2; maybe TRBD1 (6 bases). The sequence derives from an adult who received the AZD1222 COVID-19 vaccine. The input for sequencing was peripheral blood, taken 28 days after the second AZD1222 dose. The CDR3 DNA follows: TGTGCCAGTTCTGGGGGCGAAGGCTACACCTTC. Protein: CASSGGEGYTF.